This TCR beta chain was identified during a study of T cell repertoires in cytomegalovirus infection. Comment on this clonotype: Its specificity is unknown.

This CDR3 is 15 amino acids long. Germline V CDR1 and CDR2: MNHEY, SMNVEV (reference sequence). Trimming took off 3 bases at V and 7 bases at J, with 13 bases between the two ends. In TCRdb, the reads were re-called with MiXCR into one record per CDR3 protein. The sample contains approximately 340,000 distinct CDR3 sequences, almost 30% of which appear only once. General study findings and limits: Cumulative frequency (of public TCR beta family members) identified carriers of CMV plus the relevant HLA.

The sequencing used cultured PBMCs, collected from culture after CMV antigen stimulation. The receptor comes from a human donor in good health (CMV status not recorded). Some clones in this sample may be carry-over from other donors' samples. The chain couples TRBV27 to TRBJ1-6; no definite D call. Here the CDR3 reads CASSFEGTKNSPLHF. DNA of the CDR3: TGTGCCAGCAGTTTTGAGGGAACGAAGAATTCACCCCTCCACTTT.